This T cell receptor beta chain was obtained from a study of blood T cell repertoires in COVID-19. Across the whole study: The study drew acute and convalescent COVID-19 samples from the United States, Italy and Spain. Nucleic acid was either cDNA or gDNA, and it came from T cells, B-cell-depleted T cells, or PBMCs.

In the original workflow: It was from reference gene primer amplification that nucleated cell counts were estimated. The assay was immunoSEQ multiplex PCR, and TCRdb's table has in-frame clones only and misses some. D and trimming come from the DNA, and the V and J calls and clone size come from that table. The repertoire consists of fewer than 90,000 clones, with 86% occurring once and the leading ten covering 4.5% to 5.5%. This clone has more than one count but fewer than ten. Sequencing was carried out using peripheral blood. The receptor comes from a middle-aged man with active or convalescent COVID-19.

The CDR3 region has the DNA TGTGCCAGCAGCCTAAGCAGGGGGAACACTGAAGCTTTCTTT. The encoded protein is CASSLSRGNTEAFF. The chain has TRBV14 and TRBJ1-1; D is possibly TRBD1 (6 bases). Trimming pared 4 bases from V and 1 base from J, leaving 10 bases between. The CDR3 is made up of 14 amino acids. CDR1 SGHDN and CDR2 FVKESK come from the germline V gene.